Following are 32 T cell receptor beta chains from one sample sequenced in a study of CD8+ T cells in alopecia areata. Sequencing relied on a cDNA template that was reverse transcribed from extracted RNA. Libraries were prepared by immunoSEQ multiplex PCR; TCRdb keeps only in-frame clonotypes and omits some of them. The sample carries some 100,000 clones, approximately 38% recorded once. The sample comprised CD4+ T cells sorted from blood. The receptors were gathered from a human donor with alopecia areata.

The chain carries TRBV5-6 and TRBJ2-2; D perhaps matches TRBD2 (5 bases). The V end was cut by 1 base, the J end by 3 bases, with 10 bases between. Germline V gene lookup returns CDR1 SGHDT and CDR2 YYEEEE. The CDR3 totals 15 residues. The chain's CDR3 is CASSLLVDYTGELFF. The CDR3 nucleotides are TGTGCCAGCAGCTTGTTAGTGGACTACACCGGGGAGCTGTTTTTT.

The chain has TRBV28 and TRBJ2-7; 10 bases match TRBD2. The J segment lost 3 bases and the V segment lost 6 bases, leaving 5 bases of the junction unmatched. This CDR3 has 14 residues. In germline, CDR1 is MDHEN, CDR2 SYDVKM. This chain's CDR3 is CASSRTSGFYEQYF. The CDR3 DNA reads TGTGCCAGCAGCCGGACTAGCGGATTCTACGAGCAGTACTTC.

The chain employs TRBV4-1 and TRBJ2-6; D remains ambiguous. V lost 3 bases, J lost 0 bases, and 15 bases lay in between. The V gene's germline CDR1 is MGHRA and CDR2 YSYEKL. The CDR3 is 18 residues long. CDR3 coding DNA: TGCGCCAGCAGCCAGAGTGTAGCAGCTACCTCTGGGGCCAACGTCCTGACTTTC. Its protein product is CASSQSVAATSGANVLTF.

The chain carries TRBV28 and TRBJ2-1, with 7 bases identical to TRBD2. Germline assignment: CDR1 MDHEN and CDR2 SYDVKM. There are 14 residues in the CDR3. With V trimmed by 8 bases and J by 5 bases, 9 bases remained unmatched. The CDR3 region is CASGTSAIDNEQFF. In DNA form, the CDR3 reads TGTGCCAGCGGCACTAGCGCGATAGACAATGAGCAGTTCTTC.

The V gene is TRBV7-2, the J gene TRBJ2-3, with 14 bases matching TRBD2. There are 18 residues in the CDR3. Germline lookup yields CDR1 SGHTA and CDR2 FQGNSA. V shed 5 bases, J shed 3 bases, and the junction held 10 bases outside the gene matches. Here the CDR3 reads CASSPRLAGGRRTDTQYF. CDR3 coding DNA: TGTGCCAGCAGCCCCCGACTAGCGGGGGGGCGGAGGACAGATACGCAGTATTTT.

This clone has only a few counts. The CDR3 DNA follows: TGTGCCGTCAGCGTTTTAGGGGTCGGCTACGAGCAGTACTTC. As protein: CAVSVLGVGYEQYF. This chain joins TRBV6-1 and TRBJ2-7; D is perhaps TRBD1 (5 bases). The CDR3 contains 14 residues. CDR1 MNHNS and CDR2 SASEGT come from the germline V gene. Trimming cost V 11 bases and J 3 bases, with 20 bases left between them.

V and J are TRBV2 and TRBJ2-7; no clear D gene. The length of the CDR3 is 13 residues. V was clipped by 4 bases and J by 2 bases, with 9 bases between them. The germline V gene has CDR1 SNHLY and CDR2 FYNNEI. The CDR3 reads CASSGHGTYEQYF. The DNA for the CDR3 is TGTGCCAGCAGTGGTCACGGTACCTACGAGCAGTACTTC.

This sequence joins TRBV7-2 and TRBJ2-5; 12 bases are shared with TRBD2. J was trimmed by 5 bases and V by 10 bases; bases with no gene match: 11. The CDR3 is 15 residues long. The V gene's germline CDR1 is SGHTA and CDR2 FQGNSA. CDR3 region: CATRASGGAWETQYF. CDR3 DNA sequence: TGTGCCACGCGGGCTAGCGGGGGGGCCTGGGAGACCCAGTACTTC.

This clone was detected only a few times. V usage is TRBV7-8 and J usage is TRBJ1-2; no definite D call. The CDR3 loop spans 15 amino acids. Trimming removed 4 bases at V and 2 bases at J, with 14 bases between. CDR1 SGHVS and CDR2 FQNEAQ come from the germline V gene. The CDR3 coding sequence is TGTGCCAGCAGCTCTCAGCGGACTTCGAACTATGGCTACACCTTC. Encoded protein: CASSSQRTSNYGYTF.

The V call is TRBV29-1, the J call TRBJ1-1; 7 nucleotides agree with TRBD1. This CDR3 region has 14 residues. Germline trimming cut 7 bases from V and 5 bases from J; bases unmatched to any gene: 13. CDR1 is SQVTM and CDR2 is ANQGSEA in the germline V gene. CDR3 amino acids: CSGRLETRGTEAFF. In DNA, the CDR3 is TGCAGCGGTCGACTGGAAACCAGGGGGACTGAAGCTTTCTTT.

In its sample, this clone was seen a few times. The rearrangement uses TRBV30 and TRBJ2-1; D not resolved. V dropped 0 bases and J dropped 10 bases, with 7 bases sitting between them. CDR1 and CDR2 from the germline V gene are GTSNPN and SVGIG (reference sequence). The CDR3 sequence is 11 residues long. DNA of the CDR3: TGTGCCTGGAGTGTGTTCCCCGAGCAGTTCTTC. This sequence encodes CAWSVFPEQFF. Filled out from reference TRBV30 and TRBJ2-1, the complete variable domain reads SQTIHQWPATLVQPVGSPLSLECTVEGTSNPNLYWYRQAAGRGLQLLFYSVGIGQISSEVPQNLSASRPQDRQFILSSKKLLLSDSGFYLCAWSVFPEQFFGPGTRLTVL.

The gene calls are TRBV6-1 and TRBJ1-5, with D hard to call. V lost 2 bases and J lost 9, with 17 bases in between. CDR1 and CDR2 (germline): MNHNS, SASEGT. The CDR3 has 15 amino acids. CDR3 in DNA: TGTGCCAGCAGTGAATGGGCAGAACCTCATCTGCCCCAGCATTTT. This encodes CASSEWAEPHLPQHF.

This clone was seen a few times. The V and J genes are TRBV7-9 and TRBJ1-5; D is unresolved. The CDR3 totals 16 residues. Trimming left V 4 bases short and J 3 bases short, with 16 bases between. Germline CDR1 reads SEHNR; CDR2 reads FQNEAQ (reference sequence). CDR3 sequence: CASSSLTGSDNQPQHF. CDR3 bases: TGTGCCAGCAGCTCCCTGACGGGTTCCGACAATCAGCCCCAGCATTTT.

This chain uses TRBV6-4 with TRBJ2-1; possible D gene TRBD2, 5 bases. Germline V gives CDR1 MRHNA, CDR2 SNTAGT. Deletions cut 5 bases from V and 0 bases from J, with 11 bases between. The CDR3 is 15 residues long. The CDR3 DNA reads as TGTGCCAGCAGTCCGGACTTGAGCTCCTACAATGAGCAGTTCTTC. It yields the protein CASSPDLSSYNEQFF.

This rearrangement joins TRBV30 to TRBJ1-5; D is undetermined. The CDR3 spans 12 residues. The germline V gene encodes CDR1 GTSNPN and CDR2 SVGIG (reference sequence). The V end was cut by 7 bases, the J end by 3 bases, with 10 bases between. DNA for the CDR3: TGTGCCTTTGGACGGTTCAATCAGCCCCAGCATTTT. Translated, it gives CAFGRFNQPQHF.

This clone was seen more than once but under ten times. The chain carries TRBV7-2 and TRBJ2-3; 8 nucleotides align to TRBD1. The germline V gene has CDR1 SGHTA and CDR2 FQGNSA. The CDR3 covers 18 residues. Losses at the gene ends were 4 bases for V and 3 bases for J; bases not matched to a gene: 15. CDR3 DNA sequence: TGTGCCAGCAGCTCCGCGGGGACAGGACTTATTTCTACAGATACGCAGTATTTT. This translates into CASSSAGTGLISTDTQYF.

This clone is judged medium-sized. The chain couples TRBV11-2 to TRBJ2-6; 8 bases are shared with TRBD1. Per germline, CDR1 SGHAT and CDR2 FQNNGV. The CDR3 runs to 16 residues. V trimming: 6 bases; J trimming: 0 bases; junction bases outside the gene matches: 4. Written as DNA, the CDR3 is TGTGCCAGCAGGCGGGGACAGGACTCTGGGGCCAACGTCCTGACTTTC. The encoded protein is CASRRGQDSGANVLTF. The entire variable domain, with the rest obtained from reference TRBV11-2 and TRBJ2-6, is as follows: EAGVAQSPRYKIIEKRQSVAFWCNPISGHATLYWYQQILGQGPKLLIQFQNNGVVDDSQLPKDRFSAERLKGVDSTLKIQPAKLEDSAVYLCASRRGQDSGANVLTFGAGSRLTVL.

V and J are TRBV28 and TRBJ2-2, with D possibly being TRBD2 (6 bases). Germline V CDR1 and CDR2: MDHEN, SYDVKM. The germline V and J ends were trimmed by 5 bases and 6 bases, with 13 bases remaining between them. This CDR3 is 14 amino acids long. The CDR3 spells CASSTSPGAGELFF. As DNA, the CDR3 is TGTGCCAGCAGTACCTCCCCGGGGGCCGGGGAGCTGTTTTTT.

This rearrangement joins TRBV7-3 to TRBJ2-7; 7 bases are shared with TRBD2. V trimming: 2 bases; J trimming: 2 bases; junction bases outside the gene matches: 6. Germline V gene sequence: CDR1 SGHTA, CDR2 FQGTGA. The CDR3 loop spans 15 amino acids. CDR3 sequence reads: CASSLGSGGPYEQYF. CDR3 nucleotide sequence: TGTGCCAGCAGCTTAGGATCGGGAGGCCCCTACGAGCAGTACTTC.

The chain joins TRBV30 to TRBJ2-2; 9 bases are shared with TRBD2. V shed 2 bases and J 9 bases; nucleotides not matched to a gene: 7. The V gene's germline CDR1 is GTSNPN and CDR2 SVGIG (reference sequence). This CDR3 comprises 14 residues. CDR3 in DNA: TGTGCCTGGAGTTCACGCGGGAGGGTCCGGGAGCTGTTTTTT. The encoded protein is CAWSSRGRVRELFF.

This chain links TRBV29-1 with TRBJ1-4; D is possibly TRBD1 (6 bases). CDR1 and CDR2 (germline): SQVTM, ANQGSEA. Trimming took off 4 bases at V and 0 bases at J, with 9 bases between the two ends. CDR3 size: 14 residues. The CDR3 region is CSVVGASTNEKLFF. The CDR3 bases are TGCAGCGTTGTGGGGGCGTCAACTAATGAAAAACTGTTTTTT. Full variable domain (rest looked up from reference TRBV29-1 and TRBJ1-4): SAVISQKPSRDICQRGTSLTIQCQVDSQVTMMFWYRQQPGQSLTLIATANQGSEATYESGFVIDKFPISRPNLTFSTLTVSNMSPEDSSIYLCSVVGASTNEKLFFGSGTQLSVL.

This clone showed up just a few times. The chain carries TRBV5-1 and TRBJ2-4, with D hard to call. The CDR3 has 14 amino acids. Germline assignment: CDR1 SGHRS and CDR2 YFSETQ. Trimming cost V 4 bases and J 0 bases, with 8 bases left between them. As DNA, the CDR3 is TGCGCCAGCAGCGGGTCTCTAGCCAAAAACATTCAGTACTTC. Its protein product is CASSGSLAKNIQYF.

The CDR3 region is CASSGTFGTEAFF. DNA of the CDR3: TGTGCCAGCAGTGGGACATTCGGCACTGAAGCTTTCTTT. The gene calls are TRBV25-1 and TRBJ1-1, with a tentative D call TRBD1 (5 bases). Germline CDR1 MGHDK, CDR2 SYGVNS. This CDR3 has 13 amino acids. The ends were cut back, 4 bases at V and 4 bases at J, with 10 bases in the middle.

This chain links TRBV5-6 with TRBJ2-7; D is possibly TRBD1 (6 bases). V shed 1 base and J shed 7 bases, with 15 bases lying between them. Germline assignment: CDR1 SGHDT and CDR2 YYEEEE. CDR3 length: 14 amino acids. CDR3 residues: CASSLMLGAGEQYF. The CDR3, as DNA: TGTGCCAGCAGCTTGATGCTGGGGGCAGGGGAGCAGTACTTC.

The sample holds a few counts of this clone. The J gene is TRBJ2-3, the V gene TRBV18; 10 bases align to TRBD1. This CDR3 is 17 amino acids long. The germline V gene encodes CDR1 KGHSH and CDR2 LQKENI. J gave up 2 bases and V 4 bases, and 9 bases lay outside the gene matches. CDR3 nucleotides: TGTGCCAGCTCACTTACAACGGGACAGGGGTACACAGATACGCAGTATTTT. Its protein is CASSLTTGQGYTDTQYF.

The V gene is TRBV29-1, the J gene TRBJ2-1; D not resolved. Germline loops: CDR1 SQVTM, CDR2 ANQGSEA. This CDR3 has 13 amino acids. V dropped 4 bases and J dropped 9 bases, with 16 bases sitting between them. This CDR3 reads CSVGDYSEAEQFF. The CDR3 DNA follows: TGCAGCGTTGGGGATTATAGTGAGGCTGAGCAGTTCTTC.

The CDR3 region has the DNA TGTGCCAGTACCCGGTTTGGAGGGAACTATGGCTACACCTTC. Translation: CASTRFGGNYGYTF. The gene calls are TRBV2 and TRBJ1-2; D is unclear. V lost 9 bases and J lost 2, with 16 bases in between. The CDR3 consists of 14 residues. CDR1 is SNHLY, CDR2 FYNNEI, per germline. Supplemented by reference TRBV2 and TRBJ1-2, the full variable domain reads EPEVTQTPSHQVTQMGQEVILRCVPISNHLYFYWYRQILGQKVEFLVSFYNNEISEKSEIFDDQFSVERPDGSNFTLKIRSTKLEDSAMYFCASTRFGGNYGYTFGSGTRLTVV.

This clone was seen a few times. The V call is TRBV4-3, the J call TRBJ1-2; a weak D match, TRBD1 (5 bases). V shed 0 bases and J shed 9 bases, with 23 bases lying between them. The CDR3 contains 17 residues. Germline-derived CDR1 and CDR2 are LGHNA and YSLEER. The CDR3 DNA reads TGCGCCAGCAGCCAAGATCTCGGACGGACATATTCTCAGAGCTACACCTTC. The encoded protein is CASSQDLGRTYSQSYTF.

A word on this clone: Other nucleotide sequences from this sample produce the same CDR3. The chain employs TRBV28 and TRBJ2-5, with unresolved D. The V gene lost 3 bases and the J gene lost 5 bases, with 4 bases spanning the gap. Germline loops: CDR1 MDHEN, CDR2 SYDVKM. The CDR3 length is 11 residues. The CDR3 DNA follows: TGTGCCAGCAGTTTTCTTGAGACCCAGTACTTC. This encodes CASSFLETQYF.

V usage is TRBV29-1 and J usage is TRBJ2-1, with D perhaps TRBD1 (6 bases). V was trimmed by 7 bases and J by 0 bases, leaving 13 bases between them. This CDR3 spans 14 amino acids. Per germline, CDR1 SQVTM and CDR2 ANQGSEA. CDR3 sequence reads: CSARNRDSYNEQFF. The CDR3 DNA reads TGCAGCGCCCGAAACAGGGACTCCTACAATGAGCAGTTCTTC.

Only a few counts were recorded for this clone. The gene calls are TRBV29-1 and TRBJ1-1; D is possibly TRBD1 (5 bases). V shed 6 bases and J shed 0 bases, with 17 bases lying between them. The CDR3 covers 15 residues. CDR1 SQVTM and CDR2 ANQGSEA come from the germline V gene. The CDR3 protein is CSVPRLTGMNTEAFF. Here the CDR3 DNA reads TGCAGCGTGCCCCGCCTAACAGGAATGAACACTGAAGCTTTCTTT.

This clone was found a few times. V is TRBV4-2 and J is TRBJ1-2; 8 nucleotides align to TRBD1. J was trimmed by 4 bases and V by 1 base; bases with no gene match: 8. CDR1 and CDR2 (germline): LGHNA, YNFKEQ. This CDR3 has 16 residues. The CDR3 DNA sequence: TGTGCCAGCAGCCAAGGATCCCCGGGACAGGCCTATGGCTACACCTTC. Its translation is CASSQGSPGQAYGYTF.